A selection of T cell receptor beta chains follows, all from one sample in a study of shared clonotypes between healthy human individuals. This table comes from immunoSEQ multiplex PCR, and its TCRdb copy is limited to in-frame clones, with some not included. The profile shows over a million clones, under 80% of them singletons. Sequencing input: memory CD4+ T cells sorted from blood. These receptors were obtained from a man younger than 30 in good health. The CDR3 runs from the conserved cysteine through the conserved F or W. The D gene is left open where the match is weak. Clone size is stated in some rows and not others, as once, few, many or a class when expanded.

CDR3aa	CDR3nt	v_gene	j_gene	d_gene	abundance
CASSAGLKSWGYEQYF	TGTGCCAGCAGCGCCGGCTTAAAAAGCTGGGGCTACGAGCAGTACTTC	TRBV11-2	TRBJ2-7	.	once
CASSPSTGTRTDTQYF	TGCGCCAGCAGCCCCTCAACAGGTACCCGCACAGATACGCAGTATTTT	TRBV4-3	TRBJ2-3	.	.
CASSQVRGMNTEAFF	TGTGCCAGTAGTCAAGTAAGGGGAATGAACACTGAAGCTTTCTTT	TRBV19	TRBJ1-1	.	.
CASSKDRPSSYNSPLHF	TGCGCCAGCAGCAAGGACAGGCCGAGCTCCTATAATTCACCCCTCCACTTT	TRBV5-1	TRBJ1-6	TRBD1	.
CASTSAGGGTEAFF	TGTGCCAGCACCTCCGCAGGAGGCGGCACTGAAGCTTTCTTT	TRBV5-6	TRBJ1-1	.	.
CASSLRNTEAFF	TGTGCCAGCAGCTTGCGGAACACTGAAGCTTTCTTT	TRBV5-6	TRBJ1-1	.	.
CASSPDGGNTIYF	TGTGCCAGCAGCCCAGATGGGGGAAACACCATATATTTT	TRBV9	TRBJ1-3	.	.
CASSELAGEETQYF	TGTGCCAGCAGTGAACTAGCGGGGGAAGAGACCCAGTACTTC	TRBV6-4	TRBJ2-5	TRBD2	.
CASSPIRELWGEQFF	TGTGCCAGCAGCCCGATACGGGAACTTTGGGGTGAGCAGTTCTTC	TRBV7-2	TRBJ2-1	.	.
CASSVYGVNTEAFF	TGTGCCAGCAGCGTGTACGGGGTGAACACTGAAGCTTTCTTT	TRBV5-6	TRBJ1-1	.	.
CASSLDGQGRNEQFF	TGCGCCAGCAGCTTGGACGGACAGGGTAGAAATGAGCAGTTCTTC	TRBV5-1	TRBJ2-1	TRBD1	.